Shown below are 16 T cell receptor beta chains from a single sample sequenced in a study of PD-1 blockade in classical Hodgkin lymphoma. Relapse after autologous stem cell transplantation occurred in every patient, and brentuximab vedotin exposure varied. Clones were sequenced by immunoSEQ multiplex PCR, and TCRdb holds only the in-frame ones, with some missing. The sample has around 7,500 clones; about 81% are singletons. The input for sequencing was peripheral blood mononuclear cells (PBMCs), taken at baseline. The receptor source for this set is a human donor with classical Hodgkin lymphoma.

The chain has TRBV7-2 and TRBJ2-7; D is unclear. CDR1 and CDR2 from the germline V gene are SGHTA and FQGNSA. Trimming took off 5 bases at V and 4 bases at J, with 12 bases between the two ends. This CDR3 is built from 13 residues. The CDR3 DNA is TGTGCCAGCAGCCCCCTCCTAGGGTACGAGCAGTACTTC. This gives the protein CASSPLLGYEQYF.

The chain is built from TRBV7-3 and TRBJ2-1; 9 positions match TRBD1. Germline CDR1 is SGHTA and CDR2 is FQGTGA. The length of the CDR3 is 15 residues. J gave up 3 bases and V 4 bases, and 4 bases lay outside the gene matches. CDR3 nucleotide sequence: TGTGCCAGCAGCTCGGACAGGGGCTTCTACAATGAGCAGTTCTTC. It codes for CASSSDRGFYNEQFF.

The chain carries TRBV21-1 and TRBJ2-7. TRBV21-1 constitutes a pseudogene. The CDR3 loop spans 17 amino acids. The CDR3 bases are TGTGCCAGCAGCAAAGGAAATGTCCCGGGACCGACGGGGGAGCAGTACTTC. Its protein is CASSKGNVPGPTGEQYF.

This sequence joins TRBV6-5 and TRBJ1-1; 10 bases fit TRBD1. V gave up 8 bases and J gave up 7 bases; unmatched junction bases: 7. This CDR3 has 13 residues. Per the germline V gene, CDR1 is MNHEY and CDR2 is SVGAGI. CDR3 in DNA: TGTGCCAGCCGAGGGACAGGGGTGATTGAAGCTTTCTTT. Translated: CASRGTGVIEAFF.

The rearrangement links TRBV4-2 to TRBJ2-3, with 9 bases fitting TRBD2. Germline lookup yields CDR1 LGHNA and CDR2 YNFKEQ. The J segment lost 2 bases and the V segment lost 3 bases, leaving 9 bases of the junction unmatched. The CDR3 consists of 17 residues. The DNA of the CDR3 is TGTGCCAGCAGCCACGCCCCGACTAGCGGAAACACAGATACGCAGTATTTT. It codes for CASSHAPTSGNTDTQYF.

The chain joins TRBV7-6 to TRBJ1-4; weak D call: TRBD1 (6 bases). Germline-derived CDR1 and CDR2 are SGHVS and FNYEAQ. This CDR3 is 14 amino acids long. V was cut by 5 bases and J by 4 bases, with 11 bases left in between. The CDR3 region has the DNA TGTGCCAGCAGCCGGACAGCGGGTAATGAAAAACTGTTTTTT. This encodes CASSRTAGNEKLFF.

The V and J genes are TRBV19 and TRBJ1-1; TRBD1 might be the D (6 bases). V lost 6 bases to trimming and J lost 4 bases, with 24 bases between them. This CDR3 contains 17 residues. Germline V lookup: CDR1 LNHDA, CDR2 SQIVND (reference sequence). CDR3 coding DNA: TGTGCCAGTAGCCCGTTCCGGGACACCTATAAGGGCACTGAAGCTTTCTTT. Translated: CASSPFRDTYKGTEAFF.

This clone was seen more than once but under ten times. V gene TRBV5-1 combines with J gene TRBJ2-7, with 11 bases that match TRBD2. The germline gives CDR1 SGHRS, CDR2 YFSETQ. This CDR3 is 15 amino acids long. The V gene end was trimmed by 0 bases and the J gene end by 7 bases; junction bases not matched to a gene: 6. The DNA of the CDR3 is TGCGCCAGCAGCTTGGTAGCGGGAGGGCCTAGAGAGCAGTACTTC. It yields the protein CASSLVAGGPREQYF.

The rearrangement joins TRBV7-2 to TRBJ1-1; D is perhaps TRBD1 (5 bases). The CDR3 contains 15 residues. Germline assignment: CDR1 SGHTA and CDR2 FQGNSA. V was cut by 4 bases and J by 0 bases, with 12 bases left in between. In nucleotides, the CDR3 is TGTGCCAGCAGCTCAAGGGGCAGCATGAACACTGAAGCTTTCTTT. This sequence encodes CASSSRGSMNTEAFF.

The rearrangement links TRBV13 to TRBJ2-5; a weak D match, TRBD2 (5 bases). Between the trimmed V and J ends, which lost 1 base and 8 bases, there was a span of 8 bases. Germline CDR1 and CDR2: PRHDT and FYEKMQ (reference sequence). This CDR3 is built from 12 residues. The CDR3 coding sequence is TGTGCCAGCAGCTTAGACGGGAACACCCAGTACTTC. The encoded protein is CASSLDGNTQYF.

V gene TRBV7-9 combines with J gene TRBJ2-1, with 11 bases fitting TRBD2. The CDR3 length is 18 residues. V trimming: 4 bases; J trimming: 2 bases; junction bases outside the gene matches: 10. CDR1 is SEHNR and CDR2 is FQNEAQ in the germline V gene (reference sequence). In nucleotides, the CDR3 is TGTGCCAGCAGCTCTAGAGTAGTAGCGGGAGGGACCTACAATGAGCAGTTCTTC. It encodes CASSSRVVAGGTYNEQFF.

The V and J genes are TRBV5-1 and TRBJ1-2; the D is unclear. Germline assignment: CDR1 SGHRS and CDR2 YFSETQ. With 4 bases removed from V and 6 bases from J, the gap between germline ends came to 10 bases. The CDR3 runs to 12 residues. The DNA for the CDR3 is TGCGCCAGCAGCGAGGGTGATAATGGCTACACCTTC. Amino acid sequence: CASSEGDNGYTF.

V gene TRBV4-3 combines with J gene TRBJ2-6, with D perhaps TRBD1 or TRBD2 (6 bases each). V was shortened by 1 base and J by 6 bases, with 28 bases between the two germline ends. This CDR3 is 21 amino acids long. Germline values: CDR1 LGHNA, CDR2 YSLEER. CDR3 bases: TGCGCCAGCAGCCAAGGTTTTTACCAAATACAGACAGGAGGGAAGGCCAACGTCCTGACTTTC. This translates into CASSQGFYQIQTGGKANVLTF.

Remarks on this clone: The conserved phenylalanine or tryptophan is not found at the CDR3 terminus, so this likely reflects a read error. No DNA is shown, since the ends of the CDR3 on it are uncertain; the CDR3 is the one TCRdb lists. The chain carries TRBV6-1 and TRBJ1-2. The CDR3 extends over 11 residues, inclusive of both ends. Per germline, CDR1 MNHNS and CDR2 SASEGT. The CDR3 loop is CASTCLETLNA.

The chain employs TRBV29-1 and TRBJ2-6; 7 bases map to TRBD1. CDR3 length equals 15 residues. After removal of 6 bases from V and 2 bases from J, the junction contained 7 bases not matched to a gene. Germline-derived CDR1 and CDR2 are SQVTM and ANQGSEA. DNA for the CDR3: TGCAGCGTAGTTGAGGGGGCGGCTGGGGCCAACGTCCTGACTTTC. Translated, it gives CSVVEGAAGANVLTF.

CDR3 sequence reads: CASSQVYIGLEVRINTGELFF. The CDR3 DNA sequence: TGTGCCAGCAGCCAAGTTTACATAGGACTAGAGGTTAGGATAAACACCGGGGAGCTGTTTTTT. The chain uses TRBV4-2 and TRBJ2-2; the match to TRBD2 covers 7 bases. The V gene end was trimmed by 1 base and the J gene end by 2 bases; junction bases not matched to a gene: 19. This CDR3 is built from 21 residues. Germline V gene sequence: CDR1 LGHNA, CDR2 YNFKEQ.